This TCR beta chain was profiled in a study of response to subunit inactivated influenza vaccine. V shed 5 bases and J shed 3 bases, with 5 bases lying between them. The length of the CDR3 is 11 residues. Germline V gives CDR1 SGHKS, CDR2 YYEKEE (reference sequence). One entry per CDR3 protein, called by TCRdb with MiXCR from the RT-PCR reads. The sample shows roughly 700,000 distinct CDR3 sequences, approximately 13% of them seen only once. Only a few counts were recorded for this clonotype. Its antigen is unidentified. Just one base apart from a much larger clone, this may be a read error. Study-level findings and limits: Seasonal influenza vaccination, on each occasion, was suggested by the authors to recruit few new T cells.

The V call is TRBV5-5, the J call TRBJ1-1, with a possible D match to TRBD1 (5 bases). The receptor was isolated from a man aged 45-65 years who received an inactivated influenza vaccine. The material sequenced was PBMCs from blood, taken around 14 days before vaccination. CDR3: CASRGDTEAFF. For the CDR3, the DNA is TGTGCCAGCAGGGGGGACACTGAAGCTTTCTTT.